Following are 8 T cell receptor beta chains from one sample sequenced in a study of Graves' ophthalmopathy and Graves' hyperthyroidism. RNA transcripts were the template, and TCR beta CDR3 regions were amplified from them. HTBI-primed first-round RT-PCR preceded second-round multiplex PCR. TCRdb passed the multiplex PCR reads through MiXCR, listing each CDR3 protein once. The table shows about 210,000 distinct CDR3 sequences, with roughly 29% occurring only once. Source material: peripheral blood. The receptors derive from a man in his fifties or sixties with Graves' ophthalmopathy.

This clonotype has at least ten counts. The J gene is TRBJ2-2, the V gene TRBV6-1; no definite D call. The germline V and J ends were trimmed by 4 bases and 6 bases, with 12 bases remaining between them. This CDR3 spans 14 amino acids. Per the germline V gene, CDR1 is MNHNS and CDR2 is SASEGT. CDR3 sequence: CASSGRPWAGELFF. The CDR3 region has the DNA TGTGCCAGCAGTGGTCGACCTTGGGCCGGGGAGCTGTTTTTT.

This rearrangement joins TRBV28 to TRBJ2-5; no clear D gene. Germline assignment: CDR1 MDHEN and CDR2 SYDVKM. Trimming removed 8 bases at V and 5 bases at J, with 9 bases between. The length of the CDR3 is 11 residues. For the CDR3, the DNA is TGTGCCAGCCTACGAAGGGAGACCCAGTACTTC. This gives the protein CASLRRETQYF.

This clonotype was observed many times. The J gene is TRBJ2-7, the V gene TRBV4-1; a possible D gene is TRBD2 (6 bases). The CDR3 totals 14 residues. The germline V gene has CDR1 MGHRA and CDR2 YSYEKL. Trimming left V 3 bases short and J 4 bases short, with 13 bases between. The CDR3 sequence: CASSQVGLRYEQYF. The CDR3 coding sequence is TGCGCCAGCAGCCAGGTGGGACTCCGGTACGAGCAGTACTTC.

This clonotype was seen at least ten times. V usage is TRBV6-5 and J usage is TRBJ2-7; 12 nucleotides line up with TRBD2. With V trimmed by 4 bases and J by 6 bases, 7 bases remained unmatched. CDR1 and CDR2 (germline): MNHEY, SVGAGI. This CDR3 comprises 15 residues. The CDR3 region has the DNA TGTGCCAGCAGTTTCCGGACTAGCGGGAATGGCGAGCAGTACTTC. This encodes CASSFRTSGNGEQYF.

This clonotype came up many times. The rearrangement uses TRBV6-2 or TRBV6-3 and TRBJ2-2; maybe TRBD1 (5 bases). CDR1 is MNHEY and CDR2 is SVGEGT in the germline V gene. The CDR3 spans 15 residues. V was clipped by 6 bases and J by 0 bases, with 11 bases between them. Here the CDR3 DNA reads TGTGCCAGCAGCTTGACAGAATCGAACACCGGGGAGCTGTTTTTT. Residues: CASSLTESNTGELFF.

This clonotype was counted at least ten times. The V call is TRBV7-8, the J call TRBJ2-7; 7 nucleotides agree with TRBD1. Germline V CDR1 and CDR2: SGHVS, FQNEAQ. V was pared by 3 bases and J by 3 bases, with 2 bases of the junction left unmatched. The CDR3 covers 13 residues. CDR3 DNA sequence: TGTGCCAGCAGCTTGGGACAGATCTACGAGCAGTACTTC. It codes for CASSLGQIYEQYF.

There are many counts of this clonotype. The J gene is TRBJ2-5, the V gene TRBV6-5, with D hard to call. The V end lost 0 bases, the J end lost 2 bases, and 7 bases lay between the germline ends. This CDR3 is 14 amino acids long. Germline lookup yields CDR1 MNHEY and CDR2 SVGAGI. This CDR3 is CASSYSNPQETQYF. The CDR3 DNA reads TGTGCCAGCAGTTACTCGAACCCTCAAGAGACCCAGTACTTC.

The gene calls are TRBV11-2 and TRBJ1-5, with D uncertain. Trimming cost V 5 bases and J 0 bases, with 23 bases left between them. This CDR3 is built from 19 residues. Germline loops: CDR1 SGHAT, CDR2 FQNNGV. CDR3 coding DNA: TGTGCCAGCAGCACCCGATCCGGGGTTGGTTCCTATAGCAATCAGCCCCAGCATTTT. It translates to CASSTRSGVGSYSNQPQHF.